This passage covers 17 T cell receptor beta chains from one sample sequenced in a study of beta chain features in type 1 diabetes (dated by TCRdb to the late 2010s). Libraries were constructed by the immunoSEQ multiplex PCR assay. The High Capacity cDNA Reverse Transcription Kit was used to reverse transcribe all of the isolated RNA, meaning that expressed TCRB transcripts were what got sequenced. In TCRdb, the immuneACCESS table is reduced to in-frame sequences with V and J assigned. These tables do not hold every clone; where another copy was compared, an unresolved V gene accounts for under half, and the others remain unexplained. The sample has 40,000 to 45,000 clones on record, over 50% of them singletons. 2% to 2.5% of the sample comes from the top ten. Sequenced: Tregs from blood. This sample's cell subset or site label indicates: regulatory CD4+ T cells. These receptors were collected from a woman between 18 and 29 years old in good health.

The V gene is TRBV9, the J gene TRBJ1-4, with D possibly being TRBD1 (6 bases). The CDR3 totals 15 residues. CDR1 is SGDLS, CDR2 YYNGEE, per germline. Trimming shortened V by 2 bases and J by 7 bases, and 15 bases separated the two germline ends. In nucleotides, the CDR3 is TGTGCCAGCAGCGTTAGGATGGGAGGGGGTGAAAAACTGTTTTTT. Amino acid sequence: CASSVRMGGGEKLFF.

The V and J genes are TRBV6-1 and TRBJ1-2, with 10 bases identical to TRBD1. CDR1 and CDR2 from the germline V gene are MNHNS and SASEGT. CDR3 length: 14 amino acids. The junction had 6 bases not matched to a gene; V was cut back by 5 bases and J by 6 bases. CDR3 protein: CASSRQGARNGYTF. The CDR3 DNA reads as TGTGCCAGCAGTCGACAGGGGGCGAGGAATGGCTACACCTTC.

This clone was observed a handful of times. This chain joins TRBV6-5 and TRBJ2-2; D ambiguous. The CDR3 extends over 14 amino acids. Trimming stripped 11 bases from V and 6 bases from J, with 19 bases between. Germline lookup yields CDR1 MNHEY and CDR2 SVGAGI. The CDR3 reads CACPKRTNSGELFF. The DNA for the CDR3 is TGTGCCTGCCCGAAAAGAACAAATTCCGGGGAGCTGTTTTTT.

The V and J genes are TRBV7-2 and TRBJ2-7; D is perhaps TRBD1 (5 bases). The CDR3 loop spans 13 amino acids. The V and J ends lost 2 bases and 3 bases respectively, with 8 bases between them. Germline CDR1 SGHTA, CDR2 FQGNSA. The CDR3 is CASSLRRDYEQYF. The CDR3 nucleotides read TGTGCCAGCAGCTTACGCAGGGACTACGAGCAGTACTTC.

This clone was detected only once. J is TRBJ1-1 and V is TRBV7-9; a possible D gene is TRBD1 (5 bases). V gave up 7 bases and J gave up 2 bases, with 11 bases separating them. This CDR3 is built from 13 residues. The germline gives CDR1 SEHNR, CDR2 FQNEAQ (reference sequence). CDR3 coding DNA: TGTGCCAGCAACCAAGACAGTAACACTGAAGCTTTCTTT. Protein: CASNQDSNTEAFF.

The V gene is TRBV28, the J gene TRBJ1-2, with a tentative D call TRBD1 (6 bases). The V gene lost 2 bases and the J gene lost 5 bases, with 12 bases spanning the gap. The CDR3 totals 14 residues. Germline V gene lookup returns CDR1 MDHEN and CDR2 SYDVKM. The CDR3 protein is CASSLETGFYGYTF. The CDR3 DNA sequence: TGTGCCAGCAGTTTAGAGACAGGCTTTTATGGCTACACCTTC.

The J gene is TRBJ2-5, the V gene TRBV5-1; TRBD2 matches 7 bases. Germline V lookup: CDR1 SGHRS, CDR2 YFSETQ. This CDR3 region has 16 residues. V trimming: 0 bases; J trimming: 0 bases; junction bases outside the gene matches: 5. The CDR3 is CASSLAASGYQETQYF. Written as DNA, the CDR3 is TGCGCCAGCAGCTTGGCGGCTAGCGGATACCAAGAGACCCAGTACTTC.

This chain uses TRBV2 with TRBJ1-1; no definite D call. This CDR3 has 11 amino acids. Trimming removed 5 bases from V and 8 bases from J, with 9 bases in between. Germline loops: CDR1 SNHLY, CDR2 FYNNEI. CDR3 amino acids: CASSFPQEAFF. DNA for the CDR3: TGTGCCAGCAGTTTTCCCCAGGAAGCTTTCTTT.

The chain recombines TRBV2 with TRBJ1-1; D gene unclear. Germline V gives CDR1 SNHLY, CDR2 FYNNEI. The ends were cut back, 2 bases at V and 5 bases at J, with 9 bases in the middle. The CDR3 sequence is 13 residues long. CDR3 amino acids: CASSELAATEAFF. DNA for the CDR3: TGTGCCAGCAGTGAATTAGCGGCAACTGAAGCTTTCTTT. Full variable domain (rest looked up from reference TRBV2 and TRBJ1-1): EPEVTQTPSHQVTQMGQEVILRCVPISNHLYFYWYRQILGQKVEFLVSFYNNEISEKSEIFDDQFSVERPDGSNFTLKIRSTKLEDSAMYFCASSELAATEAFFGQGTRLTVV.

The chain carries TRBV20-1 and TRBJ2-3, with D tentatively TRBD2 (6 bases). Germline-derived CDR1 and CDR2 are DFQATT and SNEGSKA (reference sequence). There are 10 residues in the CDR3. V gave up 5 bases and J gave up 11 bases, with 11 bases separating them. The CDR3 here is CSAYRDLQYF. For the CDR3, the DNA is TGCAGTGCTTATCGGGACTTGCAGTATTTT.

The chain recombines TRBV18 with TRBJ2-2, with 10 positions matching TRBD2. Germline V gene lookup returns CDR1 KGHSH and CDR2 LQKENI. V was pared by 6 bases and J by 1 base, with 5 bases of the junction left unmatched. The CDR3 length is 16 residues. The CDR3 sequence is CASSLSSGRNTGELFF. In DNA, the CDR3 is TGTGCCAGCTCTCTCTCTAGCGGGAGGAACACCGGGGAGCTGTTTTTT.

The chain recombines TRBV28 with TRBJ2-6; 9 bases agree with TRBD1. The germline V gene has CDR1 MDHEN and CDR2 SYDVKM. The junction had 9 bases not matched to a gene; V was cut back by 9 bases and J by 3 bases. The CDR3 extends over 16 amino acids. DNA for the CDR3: TGTGCCAGTTCCGGGACAGGGTTTGATGGGGCCAACGTCCTGACTTTC. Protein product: CASSGTGFDGANVLTF.

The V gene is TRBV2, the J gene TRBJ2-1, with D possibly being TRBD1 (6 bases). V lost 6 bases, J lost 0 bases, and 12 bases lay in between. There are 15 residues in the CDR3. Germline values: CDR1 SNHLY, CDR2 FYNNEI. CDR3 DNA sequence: TGTGCCAGCAGCCCACAGGGAAGCTCCTACAATGAGCAGTTCTTC. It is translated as CASSPQGSSYNEQFF.

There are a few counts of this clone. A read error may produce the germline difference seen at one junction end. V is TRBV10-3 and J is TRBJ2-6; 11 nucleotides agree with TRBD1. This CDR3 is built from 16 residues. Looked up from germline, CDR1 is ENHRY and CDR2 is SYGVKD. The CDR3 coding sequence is TGTGCCAGCAGTTGGACAGGGGGCGCTGGGGCCAACGTCCTGACTTTC. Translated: CASSWTGGAGANVLTF.

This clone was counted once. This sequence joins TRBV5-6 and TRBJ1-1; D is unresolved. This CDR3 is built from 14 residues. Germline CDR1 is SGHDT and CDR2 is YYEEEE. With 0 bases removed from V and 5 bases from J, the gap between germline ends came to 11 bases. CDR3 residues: CASSLVPSGTEAFF. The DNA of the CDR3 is TGTGCCAGCAGCTTGGTCCCCTCGGGGACTGAAGCTTTCTTT.

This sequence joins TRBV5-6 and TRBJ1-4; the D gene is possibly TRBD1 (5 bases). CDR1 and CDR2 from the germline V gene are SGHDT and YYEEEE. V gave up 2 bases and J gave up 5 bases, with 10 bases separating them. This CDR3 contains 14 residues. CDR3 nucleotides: TGTGCCAGCAGCTTAAGGGGCGTAAATGAAAAACTGTTTTTT. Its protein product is CASSLRGVNEKLFF.

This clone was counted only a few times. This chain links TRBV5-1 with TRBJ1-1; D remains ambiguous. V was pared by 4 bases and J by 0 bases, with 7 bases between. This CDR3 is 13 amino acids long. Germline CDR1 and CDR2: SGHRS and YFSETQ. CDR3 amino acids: CASSGGMNTEAFF. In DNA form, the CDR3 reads TGCGCCAGCAGCGGAGGAATGAACACTGAAGCTTTCTTT.